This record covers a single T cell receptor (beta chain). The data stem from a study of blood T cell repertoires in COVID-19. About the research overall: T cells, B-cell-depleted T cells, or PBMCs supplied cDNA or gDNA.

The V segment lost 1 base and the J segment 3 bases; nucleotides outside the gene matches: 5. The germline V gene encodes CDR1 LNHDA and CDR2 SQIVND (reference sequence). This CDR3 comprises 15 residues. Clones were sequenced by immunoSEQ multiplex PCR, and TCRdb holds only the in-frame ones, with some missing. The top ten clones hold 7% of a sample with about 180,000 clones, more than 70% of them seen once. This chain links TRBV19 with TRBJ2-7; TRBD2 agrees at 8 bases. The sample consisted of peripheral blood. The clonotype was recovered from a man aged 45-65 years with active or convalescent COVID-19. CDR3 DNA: TGTGCCAGTAGTATAGGAGGTAGCGGGATCTACGAGCAGTACTTC. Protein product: CASSIGGSGIYEQYF.